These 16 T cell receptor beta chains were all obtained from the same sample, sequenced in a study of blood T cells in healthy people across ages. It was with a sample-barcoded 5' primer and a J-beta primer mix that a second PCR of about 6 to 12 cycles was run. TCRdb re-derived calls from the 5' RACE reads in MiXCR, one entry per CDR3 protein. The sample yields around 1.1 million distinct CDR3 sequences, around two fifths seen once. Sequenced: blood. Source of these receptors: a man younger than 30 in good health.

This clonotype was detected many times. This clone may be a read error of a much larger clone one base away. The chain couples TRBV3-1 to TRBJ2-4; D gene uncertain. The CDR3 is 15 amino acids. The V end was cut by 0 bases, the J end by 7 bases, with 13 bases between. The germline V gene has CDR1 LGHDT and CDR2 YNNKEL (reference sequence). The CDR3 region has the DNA TGTGCCAGCAGCCAAGATAGGGCCAGCGCGAACATTCAGTACTTC. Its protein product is CASSQDRASANIQYF.

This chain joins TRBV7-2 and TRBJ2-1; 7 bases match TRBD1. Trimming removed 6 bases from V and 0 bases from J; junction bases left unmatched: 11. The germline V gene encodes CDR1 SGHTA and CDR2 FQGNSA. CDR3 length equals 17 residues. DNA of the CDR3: TGTGCCAGCAGTTCCCGAGGGGGACAGAGCTCCTACAATGAGCAGTTCTTC. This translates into CASSSRGGQSSYNEQFF.

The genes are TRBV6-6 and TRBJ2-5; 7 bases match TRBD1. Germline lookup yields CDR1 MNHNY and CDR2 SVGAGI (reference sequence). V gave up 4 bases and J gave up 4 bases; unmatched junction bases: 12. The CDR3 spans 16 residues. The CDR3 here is CASSSTTGSFGETQYF. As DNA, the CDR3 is TGTGCCAGCAGTTCCACGACAGGGTCGTTCGGAGAGACCCAGTACTTC.

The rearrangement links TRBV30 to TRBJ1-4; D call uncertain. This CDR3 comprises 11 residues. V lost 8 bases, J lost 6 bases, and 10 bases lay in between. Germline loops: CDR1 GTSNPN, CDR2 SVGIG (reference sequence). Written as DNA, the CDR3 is TGTGCCGCCCATCCCGATGAAAAACTGTTTTTT. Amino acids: CAAHPDEKLFF.

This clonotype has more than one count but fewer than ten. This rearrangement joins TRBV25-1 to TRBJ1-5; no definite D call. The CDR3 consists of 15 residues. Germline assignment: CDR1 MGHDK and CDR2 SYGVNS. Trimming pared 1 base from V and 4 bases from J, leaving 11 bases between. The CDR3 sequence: CASSEFRFGNQPQHF. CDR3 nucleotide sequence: TGTGCCAGCAGTGAATTCAGGTTTGGGAATCAGCCCCAGCATTTT.

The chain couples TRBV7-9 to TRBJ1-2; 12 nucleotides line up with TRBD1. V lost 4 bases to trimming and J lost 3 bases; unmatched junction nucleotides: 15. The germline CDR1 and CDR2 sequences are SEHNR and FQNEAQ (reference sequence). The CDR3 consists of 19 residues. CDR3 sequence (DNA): TGTGCCAGCAGCTCAAGACTGGGACAGGGGGCGCGAACTGACTATGGCTACACCTTC. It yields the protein CASSSRLGQGARTDYGYTF.

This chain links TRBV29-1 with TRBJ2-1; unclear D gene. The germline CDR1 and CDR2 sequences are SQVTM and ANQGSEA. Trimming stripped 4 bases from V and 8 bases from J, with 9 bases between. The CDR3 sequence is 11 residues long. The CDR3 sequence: CSVVGSDEQFF. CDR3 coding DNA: TGCAGCGTTGTGGGGTCCGATGAGCAGTTCTTC.

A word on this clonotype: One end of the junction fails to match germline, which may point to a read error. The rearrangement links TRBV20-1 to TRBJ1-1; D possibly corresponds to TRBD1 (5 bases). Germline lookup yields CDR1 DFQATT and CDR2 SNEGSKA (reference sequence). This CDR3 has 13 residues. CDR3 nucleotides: TGCAGTGTCTCGCCGGGGGTCGGTTCTGAAACTTTCTTT. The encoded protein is CSVSPGVGSETFF.

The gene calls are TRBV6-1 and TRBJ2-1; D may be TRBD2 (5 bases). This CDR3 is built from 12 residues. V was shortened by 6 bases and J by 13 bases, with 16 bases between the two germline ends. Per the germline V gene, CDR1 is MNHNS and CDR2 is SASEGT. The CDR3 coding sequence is TGTGCCAGCAGATCGGGGTTAGAGACCCAGTTCTTC. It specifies CASRSGLETQFF.

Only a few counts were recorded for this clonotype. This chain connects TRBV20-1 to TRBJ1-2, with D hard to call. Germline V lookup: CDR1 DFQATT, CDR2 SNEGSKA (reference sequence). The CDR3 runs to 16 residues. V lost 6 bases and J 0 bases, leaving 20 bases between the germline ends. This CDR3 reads CSAEQYTANTNYGYTF. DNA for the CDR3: TGCAGTGCGGAACAGTATACGGCCAACACTAACTATGGCTACACCTTC.

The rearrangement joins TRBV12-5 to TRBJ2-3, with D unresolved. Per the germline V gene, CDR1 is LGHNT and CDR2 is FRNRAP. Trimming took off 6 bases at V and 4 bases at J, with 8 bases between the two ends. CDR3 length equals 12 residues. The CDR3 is CASGRGSDTQYF. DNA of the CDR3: TGTGCTAGTGGGCGAGGCTCAGATACGCAGTATTTT.

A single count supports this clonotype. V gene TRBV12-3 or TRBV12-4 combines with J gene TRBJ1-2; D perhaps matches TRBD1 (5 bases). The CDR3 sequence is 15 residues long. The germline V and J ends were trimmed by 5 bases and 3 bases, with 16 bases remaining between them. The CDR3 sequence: CASSPSSGAHYGYTF. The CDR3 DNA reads TGTGCCAGCAGTCCTTCGTCCGGGGCCCACTATGGCTACACCTTC.

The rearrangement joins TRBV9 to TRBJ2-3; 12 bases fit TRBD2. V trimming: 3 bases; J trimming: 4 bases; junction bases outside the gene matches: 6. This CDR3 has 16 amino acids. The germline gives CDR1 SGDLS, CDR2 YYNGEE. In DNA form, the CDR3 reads TGTGCCAGCAGCGAGACTAGCGGGGGCAAACCAGATACGCAGTATTTT. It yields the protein CASSETSGGKPDTQYF.

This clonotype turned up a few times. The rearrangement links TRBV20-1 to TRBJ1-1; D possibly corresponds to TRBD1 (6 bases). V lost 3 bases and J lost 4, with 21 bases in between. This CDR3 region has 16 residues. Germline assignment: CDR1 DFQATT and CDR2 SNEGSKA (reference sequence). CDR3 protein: CSASPGDKISGTEAFF. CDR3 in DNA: TGCAGTGCTAGCCCCGGGGACAAGATTTCTGGCACTGAAGCTTTCTTT.

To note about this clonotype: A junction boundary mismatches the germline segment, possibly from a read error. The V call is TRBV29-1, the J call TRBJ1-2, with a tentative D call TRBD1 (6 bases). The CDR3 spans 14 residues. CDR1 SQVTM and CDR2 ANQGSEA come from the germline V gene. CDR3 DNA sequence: TGCAGCGCCACACCCATTGTAATATATGGGGGCTACAACTTC. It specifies CSATPIVIYGGYNF.

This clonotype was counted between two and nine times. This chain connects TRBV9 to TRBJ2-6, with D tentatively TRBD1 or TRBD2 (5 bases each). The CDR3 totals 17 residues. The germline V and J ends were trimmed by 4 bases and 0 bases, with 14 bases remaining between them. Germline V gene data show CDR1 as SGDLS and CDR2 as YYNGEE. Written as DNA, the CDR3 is TGTGCCAGCAGCCCCCGGGACGGACTCTCTGGGGCCAACGTCCTGACTTTC. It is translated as CASSPRDGLSGANVLTF.